This entry is about one TCR beta chain. The data were taken from a study of cytomegalovirus exposure and HLA in healthy donors. There are 15 residues in the CDR3. V dropped 0 bases and J dropped 7; count of bases not matched to a gene: 3. The germline V gene has CDR1 SGDLS and CDR2 YYNGEE. Primers: 60 Vbeta forward and 13 Jbeta reverse. Clones were sequenced by immunoSEQ multiplex PCR, and TCRdb holds only the in-frame ones, with some missing. The profile shows 83,000 or so clones, 75% to 85% of them singletons. The V gene is TRBV9, the J gene TRBJ2-2; TRBD2 aligns across 10 bases. The clonotype was recovered from a woman between 40 and 50 years old in good health and CMV-seropositive. Sequencing was done on a sample of PBMCs. This chain's CDR3 is CASSVGLAGVGELFF. The CDR3 DNA is TGTGCCAGCAGCGTAGGTCTAGCGGGAGTCGGGGAGCTGTTTTTT.